Listed below are T cell receptor beta chains from one sample, sequenced in a study of beta chain features in type 1 diabetes. Method: immunoSEQ multiplex PCR; TCRdb's copy keeps in-frame clones and lacks some. There are some 240,000 clones in the sample; roughly 10% occur only once, and 1% to 1.5% lies in the top ten. The specimen sequenced was central memory CD4+ T cells from blood. These receptors were taken from a man aged 18 to 29 in good health. The CDR3 runs from the conserved cysteine through the conserved F or W. A D gene is named only where the DNA matches it firmly. Only some rows state a clone size, as once, few, many or a class for expanded clones.

TRBV5-4	few	TRBD1	TRBJ2-3	TGTGCCAGCAGCTTGGTGGGGGACAGGGCAGATACGCAGTATTTT	CASSLVGDRADTQYF
TRBV29-1	few	NA	TRBJ2-3	TGCAGCGTTGAAGTGTCTAGCACAGATACGCAGTATTTT	CSVEVSSTDTQYF
TRBV7-2	NA	NA	TRBJ1-1	TGTGCCAGCAGCTTAGTGAGTGGGAACACTGAAGCTTTCTTT	CASSLVSGNTEAFF
TRBV28	NA	TRBD1	TRBJ1-5	TGTGCCAGCAGACCACCGGGACAGGGCAATCAGCCCCAGCATTTT	CASRPPGQGNQPQHF
TRBV6-5	few	TRBD1	TRBJ2-7	TGTGCCAGCAGTTCCCGGGACAGGGCACCCTACGAGCAGTACTTC	CASSSRDRAPYEQYF
TRBV6-1	NA	NA	TRBJ2-3	TGTGCCAGCAGTGTTGAGTTGACTCCTCCGCAGTATTTT	CASSVELTPPQYF
TRBV11-2	NA	NA	TRBJ1-1	TGTGCCAGCAGCGGTACGACGGGGACTGAAGCTTTCTTT	CASSGTTGTEAFF
TRBV18	NA	TRBD2	TRBJ2-7	TGTGCCAGCTCACCACAGCGGGAGGACGAGCAGTACTTC	CASSPQREDEQYF
TRBV18	many	TRBD2	TRBJ2-7	TGTGCCAGCTCACCAACGACTAGCGGATCTACCTACGAGCAGTACTTC	CASSPTTSGSTYEQYF
TRBV5-1	NA	TRBD1	TRBJ2-4	TGCGCCAGCAGCTTGGCCGTGGGCCAGGGGGTCGGGATAGCCAAAAACATTCAGTACTTC	CASSLAVGQGVGIAKNIQYF
TRBV7-7	NA	NA	TRBJ2-1	TGTGCTAGCAGCTTAGCGTCCGGAGAGAATGAGCAGTTCTTC	CASSLASGENEQFF
TRBV7-2	few	TRBD1	TRBJ1-2	TGTGCCAGCACCCCGAGCAGGGGGAACTATGGCTACACCTTC	CASTPSRGNYGYTF
TRBV7-2	few	NA	TRBJ2-7	TGTGCCAGCAGCCAACGCACAGGGCGGTACGGCGAGCAGTACTTC	CASSQRTGRYGEQYF
TRBV7-6	few	NA	TRBJ1-4	TGTGCCAGCAGCCGTTCAGGGAGCCAGTATGAAAAACTGTTTTTT	CASSRSGSQYEKLFF
TRBV11-2	few	TRBD1	TRBJ2-7	TGTGCCAGCAGCGAATCAACGGGACAGGGCTACTACGAGCAGTACTTC	CASSESTGQGYYEQYF
TRBV19	NA	NA	TRBJ2-2	TGTGCCAGTAAATTAAGGGGCTACACTACCGGGGAGCTGTTTTTT	CASKLRGYTTGELFF
TRBV2	few	NA	TRBJ1-5	TGTGCCAGCATAGGCCCCGGGGGTAATCAGCCCCAGCATTTT	CASIGPGGNQPQHF
TRBV19	few	NA	TRBJ2-1	TGTGCCACGAGACCACAGGGATCCTACAATGAGCAGTTCTTC	CATRPQGSYNEQFF
TRBV6-6	NA	TRBD1	TRBJ2-7	TGTGCCAGCAGTTACTCCGGACAGGGAGACGAGCAGTACTTC	CASSYSGQGDEQYF
TRBV7-8	NA	NA	TRBJ2-1	TGTGCCAGCAGCTTAGGGGACCGACCGCATGAGCAGTTCTTC	CASSLGDRPHEQFF